This TCR beta chain was obtained from a study of vaccination and CD4 T cells after COVID-19. About the study: Two Hispanic individuals were among six male and four female convalescent patients.

Comment on this clonotype: Its antigen is undetermined.

Treatment reported: roughly 10-day PBMC culture with coronavirus spike peptide pools or control peptides (ViraFEST assay). The unexposed donor gave CD4+ T cells before the COVID-19 pandemic (2011-2018). ViraFEST relied on peptide pools to expand antigen-specific T cells; the TCRs were sequenced afterward. The CDR3 contains 18 residues. Germline V gives CDR1 SGHVS, CDR2 FQNEAQ. J was trimmed by 5 bases and V by 2 bases; bases with no gene match: 13. With the Oncomine TCR Beta short-read assay, DNA from cultured CD4+ T cells was sequenced. TCRdb reprocessed the PCR reads with MiXCR, giving one entry per CDR3 protein. The data show approximately 5,400 distinct CDR3 sequences, 30% to 35% seen once.

Specimen: CD4+ T cells from blood, cultured in vitro. This sequence was found in a human donor in good health. This chain uses TRBV7-8 with TRBJ2-3, with TRBD2 matching 10 bases. The CDR3 protein is CASSLLWVAGGPGDTQYF. Written as DNA, the CDR3 is TGTGCCAGCAGCTTACTTTGGGTAGCGGGGGGCCCAGGAGATACGCAGTATTTT. Variable domain in full (rest from reference TRBV7-8 and TRBJ2-3): GAGVSQSPRYKVAKRGQDVALRCDPISGHVSLFWYQQALGQGPEFLTYFQNEAQLDKSGLPSDRFFAERPEGSVSTLKIQRTQQEDSAVYLCASSLLWVAGGPGDTQYFGPGTRLTVL.